This is a list of T cell receptor beta chains from one sample in a study of T cells in Graves' hyperthyroidism and ophthalmopathy. TCRdb re-derived calls from the multiplex PCR reads in MiXCR, one entry per CDR3 protein. The data contain about 620,000 distinct CDR3 sequences, roughly 15% of them singletons. Material: blood. These receptors all come from a woman aged 25 to 39 with Graves' hyperthyroidism. Each CDR3 is given with its conserved first and last residue. The D gene is left open where the match is weak. Part of the rows lack a size; the others show once, few, many or a class for expanded clones.

>14|TRBJ1-2|TRBV6-1|-|few
TGTGCCAGCAGTGAAGCCCCAGGGGCCTATGGCTACACCTTC
CASSEAPGAYGYTF
>12|TRBJ2-2|TRBV11-3|-|-
TGTGCCAACCGGGGGGCCACCGGGGAGCTGTTTTTT
CANRGATGELFF
>15|TRBJ2-6|TRBV27|-|-
TGTGCCAGCAGTTCCCCAGGGGTTGGGGCCAACGTCCTGACTTTC
CASSSPGVGANVLTF
>16|TRBJ2-7|TRBV27|-|few
TGTGCCAGCAGTTTATCGGAGGGAGTGCCTCAGGACGAGCAGTACTTC
CASSLSEGVPQDEQYF
>17|TRBJ2-1|TRBV12-3/TRBV12-4|TRBD2|-
TGTGCCAGCAGTTTCGCCCAGACTAGCGTCTCCTACAATGAGCAGTTCTTC
CASSFAQTSVSYNEQFF
>15|TRBJ2-7|TRBV5-4|-|-
TGTGCCAGCAGCTTGGGAGGATCGGGAGCCTACGAGCAGTACTTC
CASSLGGSGAYEQYF
>14|TRBJ1-4|TRBV6-1|-|many
TGTGCCAGCAGTGAAGACGGAGTCAATGAAAAACTGTTTTTT
CASSEDGVNEKLFF
>14|TRBJ2-1|TRBV28|TRBD2|once
TGTGCCAGCCAGCCGGGACTAACGGGAGTGGAGCAGTTCTTC
CASQPGLTGVEQFF
>15|TRBJ2-1|TRBV7-9|-|many
TGTGCCAGCAGCTTAGTGGCGATTCGTATCAATGAGCAGTTCTTC
CASSLVAIRINEQFF
>16|TRBJ2-3|TRBV30|-|many
TGTGCCTGGAGTGGCGTTGGGGACGGACGCACAGATACGCAGTATTTT
CAWSGVGDGRTDTQYF
>15|TRBJ2-3|TRBV2|TRBD2|many
TGTGCCAGCAGTGGACTAGCGGGACCCACAGATACGCAGTATTTT
CASSGLAGPTDTQYF
>14|TRBJ1-3|TRBV20-1|-|few
TGCAGTGCTAGAGACAGAAGCTCTGGAAACACCATATATTTT
CSARDRSSGNTIYF
>17|TRBJ2-5|TRBV6-1|-|many
TGTGCCAGCAGTTACAAGGACCCATCCCTCGGTAGTGAGACCCAGTACTTC
CASSYKDPSLGSETQYF
>18|TRBJ2-7|TRBV11-2|TRBD2|many
TGTGCCAGCAGCTTAGCTCCGACTAGCGGGAGAAAATCCGGCGAGCAGTACTTC
CASSLAPTSGRKSGEQYF
>11|TRBJ2-1|TRBV30|-|many
TGTGCCTGGGAGACGGCCAATGAGCAGTTCTTC
CAWETANEQFF
>14|TRBJ2-5|TRBV28|TRBD1|many
TGTGCCAGCACTACCGGACAGGGCCAAGAGACCCAGTACTTC
CASTTGQGQETQYF
>12|TRBJ1-6|TRBV18|-|-
TGTGCCAGCTCACCGGGAAATTCACCCCTCCACTTT
CASSPGNSPLHF
>14|TRBJ2-7|TRBV29-1|-|many
TGCAGCGTTGAAAGCCCGGGACCTTCCTACGAGCAGTACTTC
CSVESPGPSYEQYF
>13|TRBJ2-1|TRBV5-1|TRBD1|many
TGCGCCAGCAGCGGAGGACAGGGCAATGAGCAGTTCTTC
CASSGGQGNEQFF
>18|TRBJ2-1|TRBV4-2|-|-
TGTGCCAGCAGCCAAGAGGCGGGGCCGAGCGGGACACACAATGAGCAGTTCTTC
CASSQEAGPSGTHNEQFF
>16|TRBJ2-7|TRBV11-3|TRBD2|many
TGTGCCAGCAGCGCCCTTTTAGCGGGAGTCAATTACGAGCAGTACTTC
CASSALLAGVNYEQYF
>12|TRBJ2-4|TRBV30|-|many
TGTGCCTGGAGTGTAATCGGGGACATTCAGTACTTC
CAWSVIGDIQYF
>17|TRBJ2-3|TRBV7-2|TRBD2|many
TGTGCCAGCAGCTTCACATCCTGGAGCGGGAGGGCAGATACGCAGTATTTT
CASSFTSWSGRADTQYF
>17|TRBJ2-7|TRBV28|TRBD2|-
TGTGCCAGCAGGTTGGGACTAGCGGGAGTATACTCCTACGAGCAGTACTTC
CASRLGLAGVYSYEQYF
>16|TRBJ2-7|TRBV11-2|TRBD2|many
TGTGCCAGCAGCTTAGACCTAGCGGGAGGCTCCTACGAGCAGTACTTC
CASSLDLAGGSYEQYF